This TCR beta chain was sequenced for a study of T cells expressing NK-cell markers. Study-wide context: Among the eight sequenced donors, seven tested HCMV-seropositive and one tested seronegative.

In the case of this clonotype: Its specificity is unknown.

Study conclusions and caveats: A range of about 1.0-8% of CD8+ T cells consisted of dominant NKG2C+ clonotypes in roughly 6 donors.

The CDR3 has 13 residues. Germline values: CDR1 KGHSH, CDR2 LQKENI. Synthesis of TCR beta cDNA relied on 5'RACE template switching carrying UMIs. TCRdb re-called the 5' RACE reads; every CDR3 protein appears as one record, without DNA. The sample's table shows under 200,000 distinct CDR3 sequences. The receptor's source is a woman between 18 and 70 years old in good health. The V and J genes are TRBV18 and TRBJ2-7; as DNA is missing, the TRBD2 call by TCRdb cannot be tested. Sequencing was performed on blood T cells: a sorted CD56 or NKG2C T cell subset, CD4+ or CD8+ T cells, or bulk PBMC T cells (not recorded which). The CDR3 here is CASSGLAGEEQYF.